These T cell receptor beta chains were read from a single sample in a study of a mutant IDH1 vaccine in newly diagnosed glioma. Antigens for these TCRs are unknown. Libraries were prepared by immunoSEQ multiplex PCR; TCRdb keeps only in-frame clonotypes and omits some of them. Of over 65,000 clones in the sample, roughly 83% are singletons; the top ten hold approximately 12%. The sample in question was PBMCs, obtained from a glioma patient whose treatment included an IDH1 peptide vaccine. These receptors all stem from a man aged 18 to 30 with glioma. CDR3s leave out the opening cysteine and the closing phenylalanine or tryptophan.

cdr3_aa: ARHRTGTDTQY
v_call: TRBV6-4

cdr3_aa: ASSEAGGGPRETQY
v_call: TRBV6-1

cdr3_aa: ASSLARSGPRAVEKLF
v_call: TRBV7-2

cdr3_aa: ASSQVGLAGVAGELF
v_call: TRBV4-1

cdr3_aa: ASSSDRGPYNEQF
v_call: TRBV6-5

cdr3_aa: AISEWAAPNEKLF
v_call: TRBV10-3

cdr3_aa: ASGLQETQY
v_call: TRBV2

cdr3_aa: ASRLKQSSGNTIY
v_call: TRBV12-2

cdr3_aa: ASSLKGTSGIYEQF
v_call: TRBV7-3

cdr3_aa: SVSGTVSYEQY
v_call: TRBV29-1

cdr3_aa: ASSFDRGLLQY
v_call: TRBV14

cdr3_aa: ASSQARGTQPQH
v_call: TRBV4-3

cdr3_aa: ASSSSRSSYNEQF
v_call: TRBV6-5

cdr3_aa: AWSDPDSFMKNGYT
v_call: TRBV30

cdr3_aa: AWSWGGHSNQPQH
v_call: TRBV30

cdr3_aa: ASSLEMLGRTGSPLH
v_call: TRBV5-1

cdr3_aa: ASRAGLKDIGNQPQH
v_call: TRBV2

cdr3_aa: ASSLGGPLVEGYT
v_call: TRBV5-1

cdr3_aa: ASSLAPSSRTGSRTGELF
v_call: TRBV5-4

cdr3_aa: AWSEDRVGNNSPLH
v_call: TRBV30

cdr3_aa: ASSLVEGDGYGYT
v_call: TRBV7-9

cdr3_aa: ASGLVRASGSIHEQF
v_call: TRBV12-5

cdr3_aa: ASTTLLAFEKLF
v_call: TRBV5-5

cdr3_aa: ASSLGGDELNTEAF
v_call: TRBV5-4

cdr3_aa: ASRRSYATTNEKLF
v_call: TRBV2

cdr3_aa: ASSLPRNGSPLH
v_call: TRBV11-2

cdr3_aa: ASSNGGTFSAQF
v_call: TRBV7-8

cdr3_aa: ASSQVGGLRAF
v_call: TRBV4-1

cdr3_aa: ASSLRGHEQY
v_call: TRBV7-8

cdr3_aa: ASSPGHLYGYT
v_call: TRBV19

cdr3_aa: ASSQDRGAGEKLF
v_call: TRBV4-3

cdr3_aa: ASSPRGYGYT
v_call: TRBV6-6

cdr3_aa: ASSRDRTNTEAF
v_call: TRBV5-1

cdr3_aa: ASSLQGWGQPQH
v_call: TRBV27

cdr3_aa: ASSYGTSGNTIY
v_call: TRBV6-5

cdr3_aa: AISQRMWGAEAF
v_call: TRBV10-3

cdr3_aa: ASSEWVGTVPTDGYT
v_call: TRBV25-1

cdr3_aa: ASSLAVDRGRRNYGYT
v_call: TRBV5-6

cdr3_aa: ASSEGTGQETQY
v_call: TRBV6-1

cdr3_aa: ASSLDGSKAF
v_call: TRBV7-9

cdr3_aa: ASSLGQGRNQPQH
v_call: TRBV7-2

cdr3_aa: ASRPGAGVEQY
v_call: TRBV19

cdr3_aa: ASSSLTASYEQY
v_call: TRBV7-8

cdr3_aa: ASSFDLGNQPQH
v_call: TRBV7-9

cdr3_aa: ASSDGVTGAGSGNTIY
v_call: TRBV2

cdr3_aa: SVDGAWGNEQF
v_call: TRBV29-1

cdr3_aa: ASSIRGLNTEAF
v_call: TRBV19

cdr3_aa: ASSPKAGGYEQY
v_call: TRBV7-2

cdr3_aa: ASSLDGSYGYT
v_call: TRBV5-1

cdr3_aa: ASRGPGLHTDTQY
v_call: TRBV5-4

cdr3_aa: AISPHDRGLMNTEAF
v_call: TRBV10-3

cdr3_aa: ASSSTGVNYNEQF
v_call: TRBV6-5

cdr3_aa: ASSGTSGSNEQF
v_call: TRBV6-4

cdr3_aa: ASSPLNEKLF
v_call: TRBV18

cdr3_aa: ASSLGQMNTEAF
v_call: TRBV5-4

cdr3_aa: ASRPQSSFNEKLF
v_call: TRBV6-5

cdr3_aa: ASSPGLADTDTQY
v_call: TRBV4-2